A single T cell receptor beta chain is shown here with its context. As yet, its antigen is unknown. The record originates from a study of T cell responses to AZD1222 COVID-19 vaccine. The CDR3 totals 11 residues. Per the germline V gene, CDR1 is MDHEN and CDR2 is SYDVKM. V was shortened by 6 bases and J by 0 bases, with 3 bases between the two germline ends. General observations from the study: Just 5 to 7 people given AZD1222 tested seropositive at baseline. CD4 TCRs linked to vaccination spanned spike, dominating at 160-218 and 743-854.

Measured with immunoSEQ multiplex PCR; TCRdb has only the in-frame clones, and not every one. The sample carries around 140,000 clones, approximately 84% recorded once. This specimen consisted of peripheral blood, obtained on day 0 of AZD1222 vaccination. The genes are TRBV28 and TRBJ2-7; D unresolved. The clonotype originates from an adult in good health. DNA for the CDR3: TGTGCCAGCAGGAGCTCCTACGAGCAGTACTTC. Translation: CASRSSYEQYF. Using reference TRBV28 and TRBJ2-7 for the parts outside the CDR3, the full variable domain is DVKVTQSSRYLVKRTGEKVFLECVQDMDHENMFWYRQDPGLGLRLIYFSYDVKMKEKGDIPEGYSVSREKKERFSLILESASTNQTSMYLCASRSSYEQYFGPGTRLTVT.